This T cell receptor (beta chain) was retrieved from a study of blood T cell repertoires in COVID-19. At the level of the study: Acute-phase and convalescent COVID-19 samples originated in the United States, Italy and Spain.

To note about this clone: Other DNA sequences in the sample encode the same CDR3.

In the authors' methods: Amplification from reference gene primers served as the basis for estimated nucleated cell counts. TCRdb's copy holds only in-frame clones and misses some; the assay was immunoSEQ multiplex PCR. V and J calls plus clone size are reproduced from that table; the DNA served to infer D and trimming. The sample includes some 200,000 clones, approximately 80% of them seen just once. The germline gives CDR1 SGHTA, CDR2 FQGNSA. The V gene end was trimmed by 5 bases and the J gene end by 4 bases; junction bases not matched to a gene: 3. The CDR3 contains 15 residues. The chain combines TRBV7-2 with TRBJ2-1; the match to TRBD2 covers 12 bases. The TCR sequence derives from a human donor in a cohort sampled during active COVID-19. Material: peripheral blood. The CDR3 sequence: CASSPTSGGYNEQFF. CDR3 nucleotides: TGTGCCAGCAGCCCTACTAGCGGGGGGTACAATGAGCAGTTCTTC.